These 28 T cell receptor beta chains were all obtained from the same sample, sequenced in a study of blood T cells in healthy people across ages. A second PCR, run for roughly 7 to 12 cycles, used a sample-barcoded 5' primer plus a J-beta primer mix. MiXCR was run by TCRdb on the 5' RACE reads, yielding one entry per CDR3 protein. The table records 650,000 to 800,000 distinct CDR3 sequences, under 55% of them present only once. The specimen sequenced was blood. The receptors derive from a man aged 60 to 69 in good health.

The genes are TRBV27 and TRBJ2-5; the D is unclear. With 6 bases removed from V and 5 bases from J, the gap between germline ends came to 10 bases. CDR1 and CDR2 (germline): MNHEY, SMNVEV (reference sequence). CDR3 length: 12 residues. This CDR3 reads CASSPDWETQYF. For the CDR3, the DNA is TGTGCCAGCAGCCCCGATTGGGAGACCCAGTACTTC.

This clonotype has more than one count but fewer than ten. This rearrangement joins TRBV15 to TRBJ2-5; no reliable D call. CDR1 is LNHNV and CDR2 is YYDKDF in the germline V gene (reference sequence). The V end lost 3 bases, the J end lost 3 bases, and 5 bases lay between the germline ends. The CDR3 contains 12 residues. DNA for the CDR3: TGTGCCACCAGCAGTTTAAAAGAGACCCAGTACTTC. Translation: CATSSLKETQYF.

This chain links TRBV20-1 with TRBJ2-5; D is ambiguous. Looked up from germline, CDR1 is DFQATT and CDR2 is SNEGSKA (reference sequence). Trimming removed 6 bases at V and 2 bases at J, with 13 bases between. The CDR3 runs 13 residues. The CDR3 region is CSAHPRIQETQYF. CDR3 bases: TGCAGTGCCCACCCCCGGATACAAGAGACCCAGTACTTC.

The chain joins TRBV20-1 to TRBJ2-1, with TRBD2 matching 12 bases. The ends lost 6 bases at V and 1 base at J; junction bases unmatched: 7. The CDR3 runs to 16 residues. CDR1 is DFQATT and CDR2 is SNEGSKA in the germline V gene (reference sequence). Written as DNA, the CDR3 is TGCAGTGCACCCCAGGGACTAGCGGGTTCCTACAATGAGCAGTTCTTC. Translation: CSAPQGLAGSYNEQFF.

This chain uses TRBV7-2 with TRBJ1-4; D is unresolved. Per the germline V gene, CDR1 is SGHTA and CDR2 is FQGNSA. This CDR3 is built from 15 residues. V was trimmed by 1 base and J by 3 bases, leaving 9 bases between them. CDR3 nucleotide sequence: TGTGCCAGCAGCTTAGTCCCGGGGTCTAATGAAAAACTGTTTTTT. Encoded protein: CASSLVPGSNEKLFF.

This clonotype was counted many times. The rearrangement uses TRBV12-3 or TRBV12-4 and TRBJ2-2; D gene unclear. The CDR3 has 18 amino acids. V dropped 6 bases and J dropped 5 bases, with 25 bases sitting between them. The CDR3 DNA reads as TGTGCCAGCAGACTAAAGGAGAAACTATCTAGGAAGACCGGGGAGCTGTTTTTT. Amino acids: CASRLKEKLSRKTGELFF.

The sample holds a few counts of this clonotype. The chain uses TRBV6-2 or TRBV6-3 and TRBJ2-5, with 9 bases fitting TRBD1. The DNA end favors TRBJ2-7, so the J call may be wrong. Germline V gene lookup returns CDR1 MNHEY and CDR2 SVGEGT. The CDR3 covers 15 residues. The CDR3 protein is CASSYEGQGTHEQYF. CDR3 sequence (DNA): TGTGCCAGCAGCTACGAGGGACAGGGTACCCACGAGCAGTACTTC.

This clonotype was detected a few times. The chain couples TRBV6-2 or TRBV6-3 to TRBJ2-4, with D possibly being TRBD1 (6 bases). V was shortened by 7 bases and J by 0 bases, with 16 bases between the two germline ends. There are 16 residues in the CDR3. The germline CDR1 and CDR2 sequences are MNHEY and SVGEGT. CDR3 sequence (DNA): TGTGCCAGCAACCACAGGGAAGTTTTAGCCAAAAACATTCAGTACTTC. Protein sequence: CASNHREVLAKNIQYF.

J is TRBJ2-2 and V is TRBV3-1, with TRBD2 identical over 8 bases. The germline V gene has CDR1 LGHDT and CDR2 YNNKEL (reference sequence). CDR3 size: 16 residues. V lost 0 bases and J lost 6; bases outside the gene matches: 6. For the CDR3, the DNA is TGTGCCAGCAGCCAAGATGTAAGCGGGGGCCCCGGGGAGCTGTTTTTT. Translating gives CASSQDVSGGPGELFF.

This clonotype occurred a few times. The V call is TRBV30, the J call TRBJ2-4; 11 bases are a match to TRBD1. TRBJ2-7 explains the end of the DNA better; the J call may be wrong. Per the germline V gene, CDR1 is GTSNPN and CDR2 is SVGIG (reference sequence). The CDR3 totals 14 residues. CDR3 protein: CAWSVGQGDGEQYF. The CDR3 bases are TGTGCCTGGAGTGTGGGACAGGGGGATGGCGAGCAGTACTTC.

This clonotype turned up a few times. Here the CDR3 DNA reads TGTGCCAGCAGTTTCACATCCCAGCGGGGGGGGGCTCGAGAGACCCAGTACTTC. It yields the protein CASSFTSQRGGARETQYF. The V call is TRBV28, the J call TRBJ2-5; 10 bases match TRBD2. CDR1 and CDR2 (germline): MDHEN, SYDVKM. With 3 bases clipped from V and 4 bases from J, the junction kept 14 bases outside the gene matches. The CDR3 runs to 18 residues.

The rearrangement uses TRBV28 and TRBJ1-5; 11 nucleotides line up with TRBD1. The germline gives CDR1 MDHEN, CDR2 SYDVKM. The CDR3 length is 15 residues. The J segment lost 3 bases and the V segment lost 5 bases, leaving 3 bases of the junction unmatched. CDR3 nucleotides: TGTGCCAGCAGTCTGGGACAGGGGGTCAATCAGCCCCAGCATTTT. Amino acids: CASSLGQGVNQPQHF.

The chain is built from TRBV27 and TRBJ2-3, with TRBD1 as a possible D gene (6 bases). Germline V gene sequence: CDR1 MNHEY, CDR2 SMNVEV (reference sequence). The CDR3 has 14 residues. The V gene lost 3 bases and the J gene lost 8 bases, with 15 bases spanning the gap. The CDR3 coding sequence is TGTGCCAGCAGTTTTACTGGACAGATAGGTACGCAGTATTTT. This translates into CASSFTGQIGTQYF.

This clonotype was detected ten times or more. The V call is TRBV27, the J call TRBJ2-7, with 7 bases that match TRBD1. The CDR3 covers 15 residues. With V trimmed by 4 bases and J by 9 bases, 15 bases remained unmatched. CDR1 MNHEY and CDR2 SMNVEV come from the germline V gene (reference sequence). The CDR3 loop is CASSSNGVTGRGQYF. CDR3 in DNA: TGTGCCAGCAGTTCCAATGGGGTGACAGGGCGCGGGCAGTACTTC.

As concerns this clonotype: Given a much more abundant clone one base away, this may be a read error. CDR3 protein: CASSGIAGADTQYF. CDR3 sequence (DNA): TGTGCCAGCAGTGGAATAGCGGGGGCGGATACGCAGTATTTT. This chain links TRBV12-3 or TRBV12-4 with TRBJ2-3, with 9 bases fitting TRBD2. CDR3 length: 14 residues. Trimming at V came to 5 bases and at J to 6 bases, leaving 6 bases not matched to a gene.

The V call is TRBV4-3, the J call TRBJ2-7; 8 bases line up with TRBD2. This CDR3 has 16 amino acids. The germline gives CDR1 LGHNA, CDR2 YSLEER. After removal of 0 bases from V and 6 bases from J, the junction contained 10 bases not matched to a gene. CDR3 nucleotides: TGCGCCAGCAGCCAAGATCGGGAGGGACTCTCCCCCGAGCAGTACTTC. Protein product: CASSQDREGLSPEQYF.

The rearrangement uses TRBV5-6 and TRBJ2-3; TRBD2 aligns across 11 bases. Germline assignment: CDR1 SGHDT and CDR2 YYEEEE. The CDR3 extends over 17 amino acids. After removal of 3 bases from V and 4 bases from J, the junction contained 10 bases not matched to a gene. Here the CDR3 DNA reads TGTGCCAGCAGCTCACTAGCGGGGGCAAAGGGCGCAGATACGCAGTATTTT. Its translation is CASSSLAGAKGADTQYF.

In its sample, this clonotype was seen a few times. V and J are TRBV7-6 and TRBJ2-5; the match to TRBD1 covers 9 bases. The junction had 9 bases not matched to a gene; V was cut back by 5 bases and J by 11 bases. From germline, CDR1 is SGHVS and CDR2 FNYEAQ. The CDR3 contains 13 residues. CDR3 in amino acids: CASSLGQGLEQYF. In DNA, the CDR3 is TGTGCCAGCAGCCTGGGACAGGGATTGGAGCAGTACTTC. The whole variable domain, remainder taken from reference TRBV7-6 and TRBJ2-5, is GAGVSQSPRYKVTKRGQDVALRCDPISGHVSLYWYRQALGQGPEFLTYFNYEAQQDKSGLPNDRFSAERPEGSISTLTIQRTEQRDSAMYRCASSLGQGLEQYFGPGTRLLVL.

In this sample, this clonotype turned up a few times. The V call is TRBV7-9, the J call TRBJ2-7; the match to TRBD2 covers 7 bases. Germline lookup yields CDR1 SEHNR and CDR2 FQNEAQ (reference sequence). The CDR3 has 13 residues. The J segment lost 5 bases and the V segment lost 5 bases, leaving 6 bases of the junction unmatched. The DNA for the CDR3 is TGTGCCAGCAGCCCGGGGGGTCGAAACGAGCAGTACTTC. Amino acid sequence: CASSPGGRNEQYF.

This clonotype has just a few counts. The gene calls are TRBV4-3 and TRBJ2-7; 9 positions match TRBD1. Germline trimming cut 0 bases from V and 5 bases from J; bases unmatched to any gene: 8. The CDR3 runs to 16 residues. Germline V CDR1 and CDR2: LGHNA, YSLEER. Written as DNA, the CDR3 is TGCGCCAGCAGCCAAGATCCCGGGACAGGGTACAACGAGCAGTACTTC. It is translated as CASSQDPGTGYNEQYF.

The J gene is TRBJ2-7, the V gene TRBV6-6; D ambiguous. The germline gives CDR1 MNHNY, CDR2 SVGAGI (reference sequence). The V end lost 2 bases, the J end lost 5 bases, and 13 bases lay between the germline ends. CDR3 length: 14 residues. CDR3: CASSYDRGWNEQYF. CDR3 bases: TGTGCCAGCAGTTACGACCGTGGGTGGAACGAGCAGTACTTC.

This clonotype was counted a few times. This chain connects TRBV5-5 to TRBJ2-2; D not resolved. The CDR3 spans 14 residues. With 0 bases removed from V and 0 bases from J, the gap between germline ends came to 3 bases. Germline CDR1 is SGHKS and CDR2 is YYEKEE (reference sequence). The chain's CDR3 is CASSLAPNTGELFF. The CDR3 region has the DNA TGTGCCAGCAGCTTGGCGCCGAACACCGGGGAGCTGTTTTTT. Looking up the rest from reference TRBV5-5 and TRBJ2-2 gives the full variable domain: DAGVTQSPTHLIKTRGQQVTLRCSPISGHKSVSWYQQVLGQGPQFIFQYYEKEERGRGNFPDRFSARQFPNYSSELNVNALLLGDSALYLCASSLAPNTGELFFGEGSRLTVL.

The chain is built from TRBV27 and TRBJ2-6; TRBD1 might be the D (6 bases). The germline gives CDR1 MNHEY, CDR2 SMNVEV (reference sequence). The CDR3 length is 16 residues. The V gene lost 5 bases and the J gene lost 2 bases, with 13 bases spanning the gap. The CDR3 DNA is TGTGCCAGCAGTGCGCGACAGGTGACTGGGGCCAACGTCCTGACTTTC. This gives the protein CASSARQVTGANVLTF.

The V gene is TRBV6-2 or TRBV6-3, the J gene TRBJ2-7; D is unclear. Trimming stripped 0 bases from V and 6 bases from J, with 6 bases between. CDR3 length: 12 residues. Per the germline V gene, CDR1 is MNHEY and CDR2 is SVGEGT. The CDR3 protein is CASSYSSFEQYF. The CDR3 DNA follows: TGTGCCAGCAGTTACTCCTCTTTCGAGCAGTACTTC.

This clonotype was detected a few times. J is TRBJ2-5 and V is TRBV7-9; 7 positions match TRBD2. The V segment lost 4 bases and the J segment 5 bases; nucleotides outside the gene matches: 7. CDR3 length: 14 amino acids. Germline CDR1 is SEHNR and CDR2 is FQNEAQ (reference sequence). The CDR3 spells CASSSGGIGETQYF. The CDR3 DNA is TGTGCCAGCAGCTCCGGGGGGATCGGGGAGACCCAGTACTTC.

The chain uses TRBV9 and TRBJ2-2, with D perhaps matching TRBD2 (6 bases). Germline values: CDR1 SGDLS, CDR2 YYNGEE. V was pared by 3 bases and J by 4 bases, with 13 bases between. CDR3 length: 15 amino acids. CDR3 sequence (DNA): TGTGCCAGCAGCGGATTCGGGGGTCCCACCGGGGAGCTGTTTTTT. Encoded protein: CASSGFGGPTGELFF.

This clonotype was detected only a few times. The chain's CDR3 is CASSLEAPRIQETQYF. CDR3 bases: TGTGCCAGCAGCTTGGAGGCCCCCAGGATCCAAGAGACCCAGTACTTC. The chain has TRBV7-8 and TRBJ2-5; the D gene is possibly TRBD2 (5 bases). CDR1 and CDR2 from the germline V gene are SGHVS and FQNEAQ. V gave up 3 bases and J gave up 1 base, with 15 bases separating them. This CDR3 comprises 16 residues.

Note on this clonotype: Mismatch with germline at one junction end may stem from a read error. CDR3 loop: CARSEGQAYGYTF. Here the CDR3 DNA reads TGTGCCCGCAGTGAAGGACAGGCCTATGGCTACACCTTC. The gene calls are TRBV2 and TRBJ1-2, with 7 bases identical to TRBD1. In germline, CDR1 is SNHLY, CDR2 FYNNEI. CDR3 length: 13 amino acids.